Below, one T cell receptor beta chain is given with its context. At one boundary the junction diverges from the germline segment, which might be a read error. The germline CDR1 and CDR2 sequences are DFQATT and SNEGSKA (reference sequence). The CDR3 runs 13 residues. The entry originates in a study of CD8 T cells in Susac syndrome. RNA in amounts of roughly 0.5 to 1 ug was reverse transcribed with random hexamers. A single record per CDR3 protein comes from TCRdb applying MiXCR to the immunoSEQ multiplex PCR reads. Of 55,000 to 70,000 distinct CDR3 sequences in the sample, 85% to 95% are singletons; the top ten hold over 0.2%.

This receptor was obtained from a human donor in good health. The material sequenced was CD8+ T cells from PBMCs. The V and J genes are TRBV20-1 and TRBJ1-3, with a tentative D call TRBD1 (5 bases). The chain's CDR3 is CSARGVSGNTIYF. The CDR3 DNA reads as TGCAGTGCGAGAGGGGTCTCTGGAAACACCATATATTTT.